The 2 T cell receptor beta chains below were found in one sample sequenced in a study of control samples from healthy donors and cancer patients (dated by TCRdb to 2020 to 2022). Receptors were amplified or captured by the immunoSEQ multiplex PCR assay. Drawn from immuneACCESS, this table holds only the in-frame rearrangements with V and J called that TCRdb kept. Clones are partly lost; checked studies trace under half to an unresolved V gene and leave the rest unexplained. Recorded for this sample are fewer than 80,000 clones; nearly 90% of them occurred a single time. The top ten constitute 6% of the sample. Sequencing was performed on PBMCs. Every receptor here comes from a man aged 60 to 69 with colorectal cancer.

This chain uses TRBV18 with TRBJ1-3; D gene unclear. The CDR3 has 14 amino acids. Trimming took off 3 bases at V and 0 bases at J, with 6 bases between the two ends. In germline, CDR1 is KGHSH, CDR2 LQKENI. CDR3 amino acids: CASSPAPSGNTIYF. CDR3 sequence (DNA): TGTGCCAGCTCACCGGCCCCCTCTGGAAACACCATATATTTT.

This chain uses TRBV19 with TRBJ2-5; 10 nucleotides align to TRBD1. The trim removed 4 bases at V and 5 bases at J, leaving 10 bases unmatched. The CDR3 sequence is 16 residues long. CDR1 is LNHDA and CDR2 is SQIVND in the germline V gene (reference sequence). As DNA, the CDR3 is TGTGCCAGTAGTAGGTGGCGGGGACAGGGGCGGGAGACCCAGTACTTC. This gives the protein CASSRWRGQGRETQYF. Full variable domain (missing parts from reference TRBV19 and TRBJ2-5): DGGITQSPKYLFRKEGQNVTLSCEQNLNHDAMYWYRQDPGQGLRLIYYSQIVNDFQKGDIAEGYSVSREKKESFPLTVTSAQKNPTAFYLCASSRWRGQGRETQYFGPGTRLLVL.